This T cell receptor (beta chain) was observed in a study of T cells in Graves' hyperthyroidism and ophthalmopathy. The germline V gene encodes CDR1 SGHNT and CDR2 YYREEE (reference sequence). CDR3 length: 15 amino acids. The V end lost 4 bases, the J end lost 2 bases, and 15 bases lay between the germline ends. Not enrolled were patients with uncontrolled infection, other autoimmune disease, pregnancy or lactation. Each 10 ml fresh peripheral blood draw supplied the PBMCs. The TCR beta CDR3 regions underwent amplification using RNA transcripts as the source. The study used the HTBI primer set for a first-round RT-PCR of the TCR CDR3. TCRdb analysed the multiplex PCR reads with MiXCR anew, one entry per CDR3 protein. Of just under 750,000 distinct CDR3 sequences detected, 35% appear once; the ten largest clones hold roughly 30%.

Sequenced material: blood. The origin of this receptor is a woman between 35 and 50 years old with Graves' hyperthyroidism. The chain carries TRBV5-4 and TRBJ2-5, with D tentatively TRBD1 or TRBD2 (5 bases each). The CDR3 bases are TGTGCCAGCAGCGGAGAGAGGGGTGCGCAAGAGACCCAGTACTTC. This translates into CASSGERGAQETQYF.